This entry lists 20 T cell receptor beta chains sequenced from one sample in a study of shared clonotypes between healthy human individuals. Sequencing used immunoSEQ multiplex PCR; TCRdb keeps in-frame clones, though not all of them. The sample shows roughly 2,000,000 clones, 93% of them seen only once. CD45RO-negative cells were positively selected for CCR7, leaving out terminally differentiated effector memory CD45RA+ cells. The sample consisted of naive CD8+ T cells from PBMCs. These receptors were collected from a man in his late teens or twenties in good health. Some clones in this sample may be carry-over from other donors' samples.

The chain combines TRBV21-1 with TRBJ2-7. TRBV21-1 represents a pseudogene. The CDR3 has 11 residues. The CDR3 protein is CASSSMNEQYF. In DNA form, the CDR3 reads TGTGCCAGCAGCAGCATGAACGAGCAGTACTTC.

The chain recombines TRBV5-8 with TRBJ2-1; 9 nucleotides match TRBD2. The CDR3 totals 15 residues. With V trimmed by 5 bases and J by 7 bases, 10 bases remained unmatched. Germline V gene lookup returns CDR1 SGHTS and CDR2 YDEGEE. The CDR3 loop is CASRVAGGSLNEQFF. The CDR3 DNA follows: TGTGCCAGCAGGGTGGCGGGAGGGTCTTTGAATGAGCAGTTCTTC.

The gene calls are TRBV29-1 and TRBJ2-1, with no clear D. V was shortened by 6 bases and J by 5 bases, with 8 bases between the two germline ends. This CDR3 comprises 11 residues. Germline CDR1 and CDR2: SQVTM and ANQGSEA. CDR3 bases: TGCAGCGTCACCGACGACAATGAGCAGTTCTTC. Amino acid sequence: CSVTDDNEQFF.

The chain joins TRBV14 to TRBJ1-1; the match to TRBD1 covers 7 bases. CDR1 is SGHDN and CDR2 is FVKESK in the germline V gene. CDR3 length: 14 amino acids. Unmatched junction bases numbered 4, after V lost 6 bases and J lost 0 bases. The DNA of the CDR3 is TGTGCCAGCAGTCACAGGGGAGTGAACACTGAAGCTTTCTTT. The encoded protein is CASSHRGVNTEAFF.

In the case of this clone: Other DNA sequences in the sample encode the same CDR3. CDR3 loop: CASRSQETQYF. The CDR3, as DNA: TGTGCCAGCCGTAGCCAAGAGACCCAGTACTTC. V usage is TRBV6-5 and J usage is TRBJ2-5, with D unresolved. This CDR3 region has 11 residues. Germline V lookup: CDR1 MNHEY, CDR2 SVGAGI. V lost 8 bases, J lost 1 base, and 5 bases lay in between.

The rearrangement joins TRBV11-2 to TRBJ1-3; 10 nucleotides line up with TRBD1. The germline CDR1 and CDR2 sequences are SGHAT and FQNNGV. Trimming removed 2 bases from V and 10 bases from J; junction bases left unmatched: 11. The CDR3 spans 16 residues. The DNA for the CDR3 is TGTGCCAGCAGCTTACCCCTGGGACAGGGGCGAGGGACCATATATTTT. Its protein is CASSLPLGQGRGTIYF.

V is TRBV7-9 and J is TRBJ1-3, with TRBD1 as a possible D gene (6 bases). The CDR3 is 15 amino acids. Between the trimmed V and J ends, which lost 6 bases and 0 bases, there was a span of 12 bases. Germline V gene lookup returns CDR1 SEHNR and CDR2 FQNEAQ (reference sequence). This CDR3 reads CASSSRGDSGNTIYF. CDR3 in DNA: TGTGCCAGCAGTTCGAGGGGGGACTCTGGAAACACCATATATTTT.

The chain carries TRBV27 and TRBJ1-4; D call uncertain. The CDR3 runs to 17 residues. The V gene lost 2 bases and the J gene lost 1 base, with 14 bases spanning the gap. Germline lookup yields CDR1 MNHEY and CDR2 SMNVEV (reference sequence). The CDR3 region has the DNA TGTGCCAGCAGTTTAGGGCGTTGGGAGGGAACTAATGAAAAACTGTTTTTT. This encodes CASSLGRWEGTNEKLFF.

The chain joins TRBV6-1 to TRBJ1-2, with TRBD1 identical over 11 bases. J was trimmed by 3 bases and V by 2 bases; bases with no gene match: 2. This CDR3 comprises 15 residues. CDR1 and CDR2 from the germline V gene are MNHNS and SASEGT. CDR3: CASSERTGGDYGYTF. CDR3 nucleotide sequence: TGTGCCAGCAGTGAACGGACAGGGGGCGACTATGGCTACACCTTC.

The CDR3 protein is CASSLGQRYNEQFF. The CDR3 DNA reads as TGTGCCAGCAGCTTGGGACAGAGGTACAATGAGCAGTTCTTC. The chain carries TRBV5-6 and TRBJ2-1; D perhaps matches TRBD1 (5 bases). CDR3 length equals 14 residues. Looked up from germline, CDR1 is SGHDT and CDR2 is YYEEEE. V lost 0 bases and J lost 4, with 8 bases in between.

Turning to this clone: Mismatch with germline at one junction end may stem from a read error. The identical CDR3 is also encoded by other nucleotide sequences in the sample. V gene TRBV27 combines with J gene TRBJ1-5; TRBD1 might be the D (6 bases). The germline gives CDR1 MNHEY, CDR2 SMNVEV (reference sequence). The CDR3 consists of 14 residues. CDR3 amino acids: CASSLSGANQPQHF. The CDR3 DNA follows: TGTGCCAGCAGTCTATCGGGGGCAAATCAGCCCCAGCATTTT.

V usage is TRBV30 and J usage is TRBJ2-4; 9 nucleotides line up with TRBD1. Trimming took 0 bases from V and 6 from J; bases not matched to a gene: 3. The CDR3 loop spans 14 amino acids. Germline lookup yields CDR1 GTSNPN and CDR2 SVGIG (reference sequence). CDR3 sequence reads: CAWSVGTGRNIQYF. The CDR3 bases are TGTGCCTGGAGTGTAGGGACAGGGAGAAACATTCAGTACTTC.

This chain uses TRBV9 with TRBJ2-1; 7 bases are a match to TRBD2. The CDR3 is made up of 15 amino acids. Trimming removed 6 bases from V and 12 bases from J; junction bases left unmatched: 18. The germline gives CDR1 SGDLS, CDR2 YYNGEE. The CDR3 loop reads CASTDGAGPTMRQFF. CDR3 coding DNA: TGTGCCAGCACAGACGGAGCGGGACCCACAATGAGGCAGTTCTTC. Together with reference TRBV9 and TRBJ2-1, the CDR3 gives the full variable domain: DSGVTQTPKHLITATGQRVTLRCSPRSGDLSVYWYQQSLDQGLQFLIQYYNGEERAKGNILERFSAQQFPDLHSELNLSSLELGDSALYFCASTDGAGPTMRQFFGPGTRLTVL.

This clone was observed once. CDR3 bases: TGTGCCAGTAGTATGGGACAGATATCTCAAGAGACCCAGTACTTC. Translation gives CASSMGQISQETQYF. The chain recombines TRBV19 with TRBJ2-5; 7 positions agree with TRBD1. CDR1 is LNHDA, CDR2 SQIVND, per germline (reference sequence). V lost 3 bases, J lost 2 bases, and 6 bases stayed unmatched. The CDR3 sequence is 15 residues long.

The J gene is TRBJ2-1, the V gene TRBV6-5; tentative D call: TRBD2 (6 bases). Trimming removed 4 bases at V and 3 bases at J, with 16 bases between. CDR3 size: 16 residues. The V gene's germline CDR1 is MNHEY and CDR2 SVGAGI. This CDR3 reads CASSWSDPGLYNEQFF. CDR3 coding DNA: TGTGCCAGCAGTTGGTCCGATCCGGGACTCTACAATGAGCAGTTCTTC.

The rearrangement links TRBV5-4 to TRBJ2-2; TRBD1 agrees at 12 bases. There are 14 residues in the CDR3. V lost 3 bases and J lost 6; bases outside the gene matches: 0. Germline-derived CDR1 and CDR2 are SGHNT and YYREEE (reference sequence). CDR3 in DNA: TGTGCCAGCAGCTGGGACAGGGGGCCCGGGGAGCTGTTTTTT. Its protein is CASSWDRGPGELFF.

The gene calls are TRBV6-1 and TRBJ1-4, with D possibly TRBD1 on 5 matching bases. Germline CDR1 reads MNHNS; CDR2 reads SASEGT. CDR3 length: 14 residues. The V end was cut by 7 bases, the J end by 5 bases, with 14 bases between. In DNA, the CDR3 is TGTGCCAGCACCCTCGAGGGGAGGAATGAAAAACTGTTTTTT. Translation: CASTLEGRNEKLFF.

V usage is TRBV11-2 and J usage is TRBJ1-2; D uncertain. The CDR3 is 13 amino acids. V lost 2 bases and J lost 8, with 12 bases in between. CDR1 is SGHAT and CDR2 is FQNNGV in the germline V gene. The DNA of the CDR3 is TGTGCCAGCAGCTTATCAGTCCAGGACGGCTACACCTTC. Its translation: CASSLSVQDGYTF.

Comments on this clone: The sample holds other DNA sequences that translate to the same CDR3. This sequence joins TRBV9 and TRBJ2-3; D uncertain. This CDR3 has 15 amino acids. V lost 0 bases, J lost 0 bases, and 8 bases lay in between. Germline values: CDR1 SGDLS, CDR2 YYNGEE. The CDR3 here is CASSVGLGSTDTQYF. The CDR3 DNA sequence: TGTGCCAGCAGCGTAGGACTGGGGAGCACAGATACGCAGTATTTT.

The rearrangement links TRBV25-1 to TRBJ1-4; possibly TRBD1 for D (5 bases). Germline V gives CDR1 MGHDK, CDR2 SYGVNS. Trimming took off 2 bases at V and 11 bases at J, with 15 bases between the two ends. This CDR3 is 14 amino acids long. The CDR3 here is CASSEGAQVSKLFF. CDR3 nucleotides: TGTGCCAGCAGTGAAGGGGCCCAAGTCTCGAAACTGTTTTTT. The full variable domain, with the rest looked up from reference TRBV25-1 and TRBJ1-4, is EADIYQTPRYLVIGTGKKITLECSQTMGHDKMYWYQQDPGMELHLIHYSYGVNSTEKGDLSSESTVSRIRTEHFPLTLESARPSHTSQYLCASSEGAQVSKLFFGSGTQLSVL.